These 29 T cell receptor beta chains originate from one sample sequenced in a study of blood T cell repertoires in COVID-19. Only in-frame clones appear in the TCRdb table, and some are missing; sequencing was by immunoSEQ multiplex PCR. The sample yields fewer than 250,000 clones, roughly 89% seen once. Sequences were obtained from peripheral blood. The receptors come from a man between 60 and 70 years old who had recovered from COVID-19.

The chain has TRBV7-2 and TRBJ2-1, with 12 bases aligning to TRBD1. Trimming at V came to 6 bases and at J to 9 bases, leaving 9 bases not matched to a gene. Germline loops: CDR1 SGHTA, CDR2 FQGNSA. This CDR3 contains 15 residues. CDR3 in amino acids: CASSPRDRGPLEQFF. CDR3 in DNA: TGTGCCAGCAGTCCCCGGGACAGGGGGCCCCTTGAGCAGTTCTTC.

J is TRBJ2-7 and V is TRBV14, with D possibly being TRBD2 (7 bases). Trimming stripped 5 bases from V and 10 bases from J, with 12 bases between. The CDR3 sequence is 11 residues long. The V gene's germline CDR1 is SGHDN and CDR2 FVKESK. The CDR3 sequence: CASSKGGVQYF. CDR3 DNA sequence: TGTGCCAGCAGCAAGGGGGGGGTACAGTACTTC.

This chain joins TRBV27 and TRBJ1-2, with 11 bases that match TRBD1. J was trimmed by 6 bases and V by 3 bases; bases with no gene match: 6. This CDR3 is built from 15 residues. The germline CDR1 and CDR2 sequences are MNHEY and SMNVEV (reference sequence). CDR3 region: CASSFVDRGQDGYTF. DNA for the CDR3: TGTGCCAGCAGTTTCGTGGACAGGGGGCAGGATGGCTACACCTTC.

The chain joins TRBV30 to TRBJ2-7, with 7 bases aligning to TRBD1. The J segment lost 3 bases and the V segment lost 4 bases, leaving 9 bases of the junction unmatched. Per germline, CDR1 GTSNPN and CDR2 SVGIG (reference sequence). There are 14 residues in the CDR3. The CDR3, as DNA: TGTGCCTGGACCGTACCCGGGACAGTCTACGAGCAGTACTTC. Translated: CAWTVPGTVYEQYF.

The gene calls are TRBV5-4 and TRBJ1-2, with D possibly matching TRBD1 (5 bases). CDR3 length: 15 residues. The germline V gene encodes CDR1 SGHNT and CDR2 YYREEE (reference sequence). Between the trimmed V and J ends, which lost 0 bases and 0 bases, there was a span of 9 bases. CDR3 DNA: TGTGCCAGCAGCTTGGGACAGCCCTCTAACTATGGCTACACCTTC. This encodes CASSLGQPSNYGYTF.

V and J are TRBV7-3 and TRBJ2-1, with a tentative D call TRBD2 (5 bases). The V gene lost 4 bases and the J gene lost 3 bases, with 10 bases spanning the gap. This CDR3 contains 14 residues. The germline V gene has CDR1 SGHTA and CDR2 FQGTGA. As DNA, the CDR3 is TGTGCCAGCAGCTCGGACTCTTTCTACAATGAGCAGTTCTTC. Its protein is CASSSDSFYNEQFF. The full variable domain, rest sourced from reference TRBV7-3 and TRBJ2-1, is GAGVSQTPSNKVTEKGKYVELRCDPISGHTALYWYRQSLGQGPEFLIYFQGTGAADDSGLPNDRFFAVRPEGSVSTLKIQRTERGDSAVYLCASSSDSFYNEQFFGPGTRLTVL.

The chain recombines TRBV3-1 (or the pseudogene TRBV3-2) with TRBJ2-7, with 9 bases fitting TRBD2. The J segment lost 6 bases and the V segment lost 4 bases, leaving 4 bases of the junction unmatched. The CDR3 extends over 13 amino acids. The germline gives CDR1 LGHDT, CDR2 YNNKEL (reference sequence). CDR3 loop: CASSRSGGREQYF. The CDR3 DNA reads TGTGCCAGCAGCCGCAGCGGGGGGCGCGAGCAGTACTTC.

The chain is built from TRBV28 and TRBJ2-1, with a weak D call TRBD1 (6 bases). CDR3 length: 12 amino acids. Germline V gene lookup returns CDR1 MDHEN and CDR2 SYDVKM. V was clipped by 6 bases and J by 10 bases, with 13 bases between them. The CDR3 nucleotides are TGTGCCAGCAGAATAGGGGGTTACGAGCAGTTCTTC. The encoded protein is CASRIGGYEQFF.

This sequence joins TRBV25-1 and TRBJ1-2; 9 bases line up with TRBD1. Trimming at V came to 7 bases and at J to 0 bases, leaving 6 bases not matched to a gene. Germline loops: CDR1 MGHDK, CDR2 SYGVNS. The CDR3 spans 15 residues. The CDR3 DNA follows: TGTGCCAGCACCGGGACAGGGCGTGCTAACTATGGCTACACCTTC. This translates into CASTGTGRANYGYTF.

This sequence joins TRBV3-1 (or the pseudogene TRBV3-2) and TRBJ2-7; 9 nucleotides align to TRBD1. Trimming removed 1 base from V and 7 bases from J; junction bases left unmatched: 2. The germline CDR1 and CDR2 sequences are LGHDT and YNNKEL (reference sequence). The CDR3 spans 13 residues. The chain's CDR3 is CASSQGTGVEQYF. The DNA for the CDR3 is TGTGCCAGCAGCCAAGGGACAGGGGTTGAGCAGTACTTC.

The chain carries TRBV4-1 and TRBJ1-6, with D possibly being TRBD1 (5 bases). V was pared by 1 base and J by 5 bases, with 12 bases between. CDR1 and CDR2 from the germline V gene are MGHRA and YSYEKL. The CDR3 is made up of 16 amino acids. The CDR3 loop reads CASSQGAGFDNSPLHF. In DNA form, the CDR3 reads TGCGCCAGCAGCCAAGGGGCAGGGTTCGATAATTCACCCCTCCACTTT.

The rearrangement uses TRBV29-1 and TRBJ2-3, with a weak D call TRBD2 (6 bases). CDR1 and CDR2 from the germline V gene are SQVTM and ANQGSEA. The CDR3 covers 14 residues. The V end lost 6 bases, the J end lost 0 bases, and 13 bases lay between the germline ends. The CDR3 is CSVRDEISTDTQYF. CDR3 DNA sequence: TGCAGCGTGCGGGACGAAATTAGCACAGATACGCAGTATTTT.

This chain connects TRBV27 to TRBJ1-2; D is possibly TRBD1 (5 bases). The V end lost 4 bases, the J end lost 5 bases, and 8 bases lay between the germline ends. CDR3 length: 12 residues. The germline CDR1 and CDR2 sequences are MNHEY and SMNVEV (reference sequence). CDR3 protein: CASSSKGYGYTF. The CDR3 DNA follows: TGTGCCAGCAGTTCGAAGGGGTATGGCTACACCTTC.

The genes are TRBV5-4 and TRBJ2-4; D is ambiguous. The V end lost 0 bases, the J end lost 1 base, and 5 bases lay between the germline ends. From germline, CDR1 is SGHNT and CDR2 YYREEE (reference sequence). This CDR3 region has 14 residues. CDR3 sequence reads: CASSLGEAKNIQYF. CDR3 in DNA: TGTGCCAGCAGCTTGGGTGAGGCCAAAAACATTCAGTACTTC.

This chain joins TRBV9 and TRBJ1-4, with 10 nucleotides matching TRBD1. V dropped 0 bases and J dropped 6; count of bases not matched to a gene: 8. This CDR3 has 17 amino acids. The V gene's germline CDR1 is SGDLS and CDR2 YYNGEE. The CDR3 loop reads CASSVGETGGRDEKLFF. Written as DNA, the CDR3 is TGTGCCAGCAGCGTAGGAGAGACAGGGGGCCGGGATGAAAAACTGTTTTTT.

There are a few counts of this clone. The chain combines TRBV9 with TRBJ1-1; perhaps TRBD1 as D (6 bases). The CDR3 runs 15 residues. Germline CDR1 and CDR2: SGDLS and YYNGEE. V lost 0 bases to trimming and J lost 1 base, with 10 bases between them. The CDR3 loop is CASSVAGAGNTEAFF. For the CDR3, the DNA is TGTGCCAGCAGCGTAGCAGGGGCCGGGAACACTGAAGCTTTCTTT.

CDR3 region: CASSLVPTDTIYF. The CDR3 bases are TGTGCCAGCAGCTTAGTCCCGACTGACACCATATATTTT. The chain links TRBV7-2 to TRBJ1-3; D remains ambiguous. CDR1 SGHTA and CDR2 FQGNSA come from the germline V gene. The V gene lost 1 base and the J gene lost 8 bases, with 9 bases spanning the gap. This CDR3 is built from 13 residues.

V usage is TRBV3-1 (or the pseudogene TRBV3-2) and J usage is TRBJ2-7; D remains unclear. V was pared by 4 bases and J by 2 bases, with 9 bases between. The CDR3 sequence is 13 residues long. The germline V gene encodes CDR1 LGHDT and CDR2 YNNKEL (reference sequence). CDR3 in amino acids: CASSPAITYEQYF. The CDR3 DNA sequence: TGTGCCAGCAGCCCCGCTATAACCTACGAGCAGTACTTC.

J is TRBJ1-3 and V is TRBV5-4, with TRBD1 as a possible D gene (5 bases). Germline V gene sequence: CDR1 SGHNT, CDR2 YYREEE (reference sequence). V gave up 4 bases and J gave up 1 base, with 9 bases separating them. This CDR3 comprises 14 residues. The CDR3 region has the DNA TGTGCCAGCAGCCATGGGGCGTCTGGAAACACCATATATTTT. The encoded protein is CASSHGASGNTIYF. The variable domain in full, with the rest retrieved from reference TRBV5-4 and TRBJ1-3, is ETGVTQSPTHLIKTRGQQVTLRCSSQSGHNTVSWYQQALGQGPQFIFQYYREEENGRGNFPPRFSGLQFPNYSSELNVNALELDDSALYLCASSHGASGNTIYFGEGSWLTVV.

DNA for the CDR3: TGTGCCAGCAGTGCACAGGGCACTGAAGCTTTCTTT. Translating it yields CASSAQGTEAFF. The V and J genes are TRBV6-4 and TRBJ1-1, with a weak D call TRBD1 (6 bases). Germline V lookup: CDR1 MRHNA, CDR2 SNTAGT. The ends were cut back, 4 bases at V and 4 bases at J, with 7 bases in the middle. There are 12 residues in the CDR3.

The CDR3 coding sequence is TGCGCCAGCAGCCGATCCGGGACAGGGGGCTCGGGTCCCTACGAGCAGTACTTC. Amino acid sequence: CASSRSGTGGSGPYEQYF. This sequence joins TRBV5-1 and TRBJ2-7; 12 nucleotides agree with TRBD1. The trim removed 4 bases at V and 2 bases at J, leaving 13 bases unmatched. This CDR3 is built from 18 residues. Looked up from germline, CDR1 is SGHRS and CDR2 is YFSETQ. Variable domain in full (rest from reference TRBV5-1 and TRBJ2-7): KAGVTQTPRYLIKTRGQQVTLSCSPISGHRSVSWYQQTPGQGLQFLFEYFSETQRNKGNFPGRFSGRQFSNSRSEMNVSTLELGDSALYLCASSRSGTGGSGPYEQYFGPGTRLTVT.

There are a few counts of this clone. This chain connects TRBV12-5 to TRBJ1-1, with D hard to call. Looked up from germline, CDR1 is LGHNT and CDR2 is FRNRAP. V lost 6 bases, J lost 7 bases, and 9 bases lay in between. The CDR3 consists of 11 residues. CDR3 DNA sequence: TGTGCTAGTGGACTCGATCTTGAAGCTTTCTTT. Translation gives CASGLDLEAFF.

V is TRBV6-5 and J is TRBJ2-2; D is perhaps TRBD2 (7 bases). The germline V gene encodes CDR1 MNHEY and CDR2 SVGAGI. With 6 bases removed from V and 5 bases from J, the gap between germline ends came to 16 bases. The CDR3 consists of 15 residues. CDR3 bases: TGTGCCAGCAGGCTTTCCGGGGGGCGGACCGGGGAGCTGTTTTTT. Translation: CASRLSGGRTGELFF.

The chain uses TRBV10-3 and TRBJ1-2; a possible D gene is TRBD1 (5 bases). The germline V gene has CDR1 ENHRY and CDR2 SYGVKD. The CDR3 contains 14 residues. Trimming stripped 6 bases from V and 0 bases from J, with 11 bases between. In nucleotides, the CDR3 is TGTGCCATCAGCGCCAGGGCTACTAACTATGGCTACACCTTC. Translating it yields CAISARATNYGYTF.

In this sample, this clone turned up once. The rearrangement uses TRBV4-3 and TRBJ2-7, with D possibly being TRBD2 (5 bases). This CDR3 is 13 amino acids long. Looked up from germline, CDR1 is LGHNA and CDR2 is YSLEER. V lost 6 bases and J 3 bases, leaving 12 bases between the germline ends. CDR3 nucleotides: TGCGCCAGCAGTCAGGACCGGGACTACGAGCAGTACTTC. Protein: CASSQDRDYEQYF.

The V gene is TRBV3-1 (or the pseudogene TRBV3-2), the J gene TRBJ1-5; 8 bases fit TRBD1. Germline-derived CDR1 and CDR2 are LGHDT and YNNKEL (reference sequence). V dropped 10 bases and J dropped 6; count of bases not matched to a gene: 8. The CDR3 covers 13 residues. CDR3 sequence reads: CATSETGAQPQHF. The CDR3 coding sequence is TGTGCCACCTCCGAGACAGGGGCTCAGCCCCAGCATTTT.

This clone was seen a handful of times. The chain carries TRBV5-1 and TRBJ1-2, with D unclear. The germline V and J ends were trimmed by 0 bases and 2 bases, with 8 bases remaining between them. Per the germline V gene, CDR1 is SGHRS and CDR2 is YFSETQ. This CDR3 spans 14 amino acids. Written as DNA, the CDR3 is TGCGCCAGCAGCTTGGATATCAGAAACTATGGCTACACCTTC. Amino acids: CASSLDIRNYGYTF.

This chain joins TRBV7-9 and TRBJ2-2, with a weak D call TRBD2 (5 bases). Germline-derived CDR1 and CDR2 are SEHNR and FQNEAQ (reference sequence). V lost 5 bases, J lost 0 bases, and 10 bases lay in between. CDR3 size: 15 residues. The CDR3: CASSTGGSNTGELFF. CDR3 in DNA: TGTGCCAGCAGCACCGGCGGGTCGAACACCGGGGAGCTGTTTTTT.

The rearrangement joins TRBV6-5 to TRBJ2-7; D gene uncertain. The CDR3 has 12 residues. Looked up from germline, CDR1 is MNHEY and CDR2 is SVGAGI. The ends were cut back, 6 bases at V and 5 bases at J, with 11 bases in the middle. The CDR3 DNA sequence: TGTGCCAGCAGCACGGGTAGGCACGAGCAGTACTTC. It is translated as CASSTGRHEQYF.